A single sample is the source of the 25 T cell receptor beta chains below, sequenced in a study of PD-L1 blockade in urothelial cancer (dated by TCRdb to 2016 to 2017). The sample's time point label, decoded: peripheral blood 6 weeks after treatment start. Library creation used the immunoSEQ multiplex PCR assay. As stored in TCRdb, this immuneACCESS dataset retains in-frame rearrangements with V and J assigned. A fraction of the clones does not appear; measured against another copy, unresolved V genes explain less than half of the discrepancy, and the remainder lacks a known reason. Here the sample has about 130,000 clones; 86% occur a single time. The top ten clones comprise 2.4% of the sample. Sequencing was performed on PBMCs, taken around atezolizumab (anti-PD-L1) treatment. The receptors were gathered from a middle-aged man with urothelial cancer.

The CDR3: CATSRDRGRETQYF. The CDR3 nucleotides are TGTGCCACCAGCAGAGACAGGGGGCGAGAGACCCAGTACTTC. The rearrangement joins TRBV15 to TRBJ2-5; TRBD1 agrees at 8 bases. The ends lost 0 bases at V and 4 bases at J; junction bases unmatched: 1. The CDR3 is 14 amino acids. Germline V CDR1 and CDR2: LNHNV, YYDKDF (reference sequence). Filled out from reference TRBV15 and TRBJ2-5, the complete variable domain reads DAMVIQNPRYQVTQFGKPVTLSCSQTLNHNVMYWYQQKSSQAPKLLFHYYDKDFNNEADTPDNFQSRRPNTSFCFLDIRSPGLGDTAMYLCATSRDRGRETQYFGPGTRLLVL.

A word on this clone: An end of the junction does not agree with germline; a read error may underlie this. The chain carries TRBV7-7 and TRBJ2-3, with 8 bases lining up with TRBD1. Germline loops: CDR1 SSHAT, CDR2 FNYEAQ (reference sequence). The length of the CDR3 is 13 residues. The CDR3, as DNA: TGTGCTAGCAGCTTAGGAACAGGGGGGCCGCAGTATTTT. It is translated as CASSLGTGGPQYF.

The rearrangement joins TRBV28 to TRBJ1-5; D uncertain. The CDR3 spans 13 residues. V lost 5 bases and J 0 bases, leaving 5 bases between the germline ends. Germline loops: CDR1 MDHEN, CDR2 SYDVKM. The CDR3 loop is CASSPYSNQPQHF. The CDR3 coding sequence is TGTGCCAGCAGTCCTTATAGCAATCAGCCCCAGCATTTT.

The CDR3 protein is CASSWGGEPQYF. CDR3 coding DNA: TGTGCCAGCAGTTGGGGCGGTGAGCCCCAGTACTTC. This chain links TRBV28 with TRBJ2-5; TRBD1 might be the D (5 bases). With 4 bases removed from V and 9 bases from J, the gap between germline ends came to 12 bases. CDR3 length: 12 amino acids. CDR1 MDHEN and CDR2 SYDVKM come from the germline V gene.

The V call is TRBV5-1, the J call TRBJ2-1; 7 nucleotides align to TRBD2. With 5 bases clipped from V and 7 bases from J, the junction kept 9 bases outside the gene matches. This CDR3 region has 14 residues. CDR1 is SGHRS, CDR2 YFSETQ, per germline. The DNA of the CDR3 is TGCGCCAGCAGATCCAGGGAGGGGAAGAATGAGCAGTTCTTC. This translates into CASRSREGKNEQFF.

The CDR3 protein is CASRARGWQFF. The DNA for the CDR3 is TGTGCCAGCAGGGCCCGCGGTTGGCAGTTCTTC. The genes are TRBV28 and TRBJ2-1; no clear D. Trimming shortened V by 6 bases and J by 12 bases, and 12 bases separated the two germline ends. The CDR3 is 11 amino acids. Germline CDR1 MDHEN, CDR2 SYDVKM.

The chain carries TRBV28 and TRBJ2-1; 10 nucleotides agree with TRBD2. CDR3 length: 16 residues. The trim removed 7 bases at V and 1 base at J, leaving 7 bases unmatched. Per the germline V gene, CDR1 is MDHEN and CDR2 is SYDVKM. The CDR3 DNA reads TGTGCCAGCACTGCTACTAGCGGGATTTCCTACAATGAGCAGTTCTTC. It encodes CASTATSGISYNEQFF. Supplemented by reference TRBV28 and TRBJ2-1, the full variable domain reads DVKVTQSSRYLVKRTGEKVFLECVQDMDHENMFWYRQDPGLGLRLIYFSYDVKMKEKGDIPEGYSVSREKKERFSLILESASTNQTSMYLCASTATSGISYNEQFFGPGTRLTVL.

The chain employs TRBV7-8 and TRBJ2-2, with 9 bases aligning to TRBD2. Germline CDR1 and CDR2: SGHVS and FQNEAQ. The V and J ends lost 8 bases and 6 bases, in that order; junction bases with no gene match: 10. This CDR3 contains 15 residues. CDR3 residues: CASLAGDLAAGELFF. In DNA form, the CDR3 reads TGTGCCAGCTTAGCGGGAGACTTGGCGGCCGGGGAGCTGTTTTTT.

The genes are TRBV11-2 and TRBJ2-3; the D gene is possibly TRBD1 (6 bases). CDR3 size: 14 residues. Germline loops: CDR1 SGHAT, CDR2 FQNNGV. V was trimmed by 1 base and J by 6 bases, leaving 11 bases between them. CDR3 sequence: CASSLVARGDTQYF. Written as DNA, the CDR3 is TGTGCCAGCAGCTTAGTGGCCAGGGGCGATACGCAGTATTTT.

The chain combines TRBV7-3 with TRBJ2-1; TRBD2 might be the D (6 bases). V was pared by 3 bases and J by 0 bases, with 9 bases between. This CDR3 spans 15 amino acids. Germline V gene sequence: CDR1 SGHTA, CDR2 FQGTGA. The CDR3 protein is CASSFGGSSYNEQFF. CDR3 nucleotides: TGTGCCAGCAGCTTTGGGGGGAGCTCCTACAATGAGCAGTTCTTC. Together with reference TRBV7-3 and TRBJ2-1, the CDR3 gives the full variable domain: GAGVSQTPSNKVTEKGKYVELRCDPISGHTALYWYRQSLGQGPEFLIYFQGTGAADDSGLPNDRFFAVRPEGSVSTLKIQRTERGDSAVYLCASSFGGSSYNEQFFGPGTRLTVL.

The rearrangement links TRBV9 to TRBJ1-2, with 7 nucleotides matching TRBD1. Germline V lookup: CDR1 SGDLS, CDR2 YYNGEE. V was clipped by 5 bases and J by 6 bases; unmatched bases: 10. This CDR3 region has 14 residues. CDR3 sequence: CASSIGTESHGYTF. CDR3 in DNA: TGTGCCAGCAGTATAGGGACAGAGAGTCATGGCTACACCTTC.

The J gene is TRBJ1-5, the V gene TRBV19, with D perhaps TRBD1 (5 bases). Germline V lookup: CDR1 LNHDA, CDR2 SQIVND (reference sequence). The CDR3 has 16 residues. The V end was cut by 4 bases, the J end by 3 bases, with 16 bases between. Written as DNA, the CDR3 is TGTGCCAGTAGTACTTGGGGCCCTTTGGACAATCAGCCCCAGCATTTT. It yields the protein CASSTWGPLDNQPQHF.

This CDR3 is CASSPSGAGVQETQYF. The CDR3 DNA reads TGTGCCAGCAGCCCCTCGGGGGCGGGAGTCCAGGAGACCCAGTACTTC. The V and J genes are TRBV7-9 and TRBJ2-5; possibly TRBD2 for D (7 bases). The V end was cut by 5 bases, the J end by 5 bases, with 21 bases between. Germline V gives CDR1 SEHNR, CDR2 FQNEAQ (reference sequence). The CDR3 covers 16 residues.

This chain connects TRBV28 to TRBJ1-5, with D uncertain. Germline-derived CDR1 and CDR2 are MDHEN and SYDVKM. Trimming shortened V by 5 bases and J by 4 bases, and 21 bases separated the two germline ends. The CDR3 loop spans 17 amino acids. CDR3 residues: CASSIYGSPTPNQPQHF. As DNA, the CDR3 is TGTGCCAGCAGTATATACGGGTCCCCGACCCCAAATCAGCCCCAGCATTTT.

This clone was found a few times. The genes are TRBV19 and TRBJ2-7, with 8 bases aligning to TRBD1. CDR3 length equals 16 residues. J was trimmed by 5 bases and V by 5 bases; bases with no gene match: 14. Germline CDR1 reads LNHDA; CDR2 reads SQIVND (reference sequence). CDR3 coding DNA: TGTGCCAGTAGTTCGGGGACAGGAGGCTTGCTCAACGAGCAGTACTTC. It encodes CASSSGTGGLLNEQYF.

The chain recombines TRBV7-9 with TRBJ2-3; a possible D gene is TRBD1 (5 bases). This CDR3 is built from 14 residues. V lost 4 bases, J lost 3 bases, and 11 bases lay in between. Germline loops: CDR1 SEHNR, CDR2 FQNEAQ (reference sequence). The CDR3 loop is CASSSRVVTDTQYF. Here the CDR3 DNA reads TGTGCCAGCAGCTCCAGGGTTGTAACAGATACGCAGTATTTT.

V gene TRBV13 combines with J gene TRBJ2-3; TRBD2 matches at 9 bases. Germline CDR1 is PRHDT and CDR2 is FYEKMQ (reference sequence). V was clipped by 2 bases and J by 7 bases; unmatched bases: 4. The CDR3 loop spans 14 amino acids. The DNA for the CDR3 is TGTGCCAGCAGCTTACGGCTAGCGGGGCATACGCAGTATTTT. This codes for CASSLRLAGHTQYF.

The gene calls are TRBV28 and TRBJ2-6, with D perhaps matching TRBD1 (6 bases). Trimming removed 5 bases from V and 1 base from J, with 12 bases in between. This CDR3 contains 16 residues. The germline gives CDR1 MDHEN, CDR2 SYDVKM. DNA for the CDR3: TGTGCCAGCAGTGAGGAAACAGGGTCTGGGGCCAACGTCCTGACTTTC. It yields the protein CASSEETGSGANVLTF.

This chain joins TRBV27 and TRBJ1-5; TRBD1 matches 7 bases. With V trimmed by 5 bases and J by 1 base, 8 bases remained unmatched. CDR1 MNHEY and CDR2 SMNVEV come from the germline V gene (reference sequence). The CDR3 is 16 residues long. This CDR3 reads CASSPRQGLSNQPQHF. Here the CDR3 DNA reads TGTGCCAGCAGTCCCAGACAGGGACTCAGCAATCAGCCCCAGCATTTT.

The rearrangement uses TRBV11-2 and TRBJ2-7; D gene unclear. V dropped 5 bases and J dropped 2 bases, with 25 bases sitting between them. Germline V gene lookup returns CDR1 SGHAT and CDR2 FQNNGV. This CDR3 is built from 18 residues. CDR3 nucleotide sequence: TGTGCCAGCAGCCCATACAGCCCCTCTTGGGTTGGTGCCTACGAGCAGTACTTC. Its protein product is CASSPYSPSWVGAYEQYF.

This rearrangement joins TRBV6-6 to TRBJ2-5; 7 bases align to TRBD2. The germline V gene has CDR1 MNHNY and CDR2 SVGAGI (reference sequence). V gave up 5 bases and J gave up 4 bases; unmatched junction bases: 13. The CDR3 runs 16 residues. CDR3 sequence reads: CASSLPSGGLGETQYF. DNA for the CDR3: TGTGCCAGCAGTCTCCCTTCGGGGGGATTAGGAGAGACCCAGTACTTC.

J is TRBJ1-5 and V is TRBV6-1; 10 bases are a match to TRBD1. The CDR3 covers 15 residues. The ends lost 5 bases at V and 3 bases at J; junction bases unmatched: 4. Germline CDR1 is MNHNS and CDR2 is SASEGT. The CDR3 sequence: CASSSGQGNNQPQHF. CDR3 coding DNA: TGTGCCAGCAGTTCGGGACAGGGGAACAATCAGCCCCAGCATTTT.

The V and J genes are TRBV28 and TRBJ2-7; 10 bases are a match to TRBD2. J gave up 6 bases and V 2 bases, and 7 bases lay outside the gene matches. The CDR3 runs to 15 residues. Per germline, CDR1 MDHEN and CDR2 SYDVKM. DNA of the CDR3: TGTGCCAGCAGTTTAGGTCTAGCGGGAGTGGGCGAGCAGTACTTC. This sequence encodes CASSLGLAGVGEQYF.

The CDR3 sequence is CASSVIGTSGQTQYF. In DNA, the CDR3 is TGTGCCAGCAGCGTAATTGGGACTAGCGGGCAGACCCAGTACTTC. This chain uses TRBV9 with TRBJ2-5; 12 positions match TRBD2. V shed 1 base, J shed 6 bases, and the junction held 4 bases outside the gene matches. The germline gives CDR1 SGDLS, CDR2 YYNGEE. The CDR3 covers 15 residues. Complete variable domain (other parts from reference TRBV9 and TRBJ2-5): DSGVTQTPKHLITATGQRVTLRCSPRSGDLSVYWYQQSLDQGLQFLIQYYNGEERAKGNILERFSAQQFPDLHSELNLSSLELGDSALYFCASSVIGTSGQTQYFGPGTRLLVL.

CDR3 residues: CASSLGGTATDTQYF. CDR3 coding DNA: TGTGCCAGCAGCTTAGGCGGGACCGCCACAGATACGCAGTATTTT. This chain links TRBV7-3 with TRBJ2-3, with D possibly being TRBD2 (6 bases). Trimming pared 2 bases from V and 2 bases from J, leaving 11 bases between. Germline V gene sequence: CDR1 SGHTA, CDR2 FQGTGA. CDR3 length equals 15 residues.